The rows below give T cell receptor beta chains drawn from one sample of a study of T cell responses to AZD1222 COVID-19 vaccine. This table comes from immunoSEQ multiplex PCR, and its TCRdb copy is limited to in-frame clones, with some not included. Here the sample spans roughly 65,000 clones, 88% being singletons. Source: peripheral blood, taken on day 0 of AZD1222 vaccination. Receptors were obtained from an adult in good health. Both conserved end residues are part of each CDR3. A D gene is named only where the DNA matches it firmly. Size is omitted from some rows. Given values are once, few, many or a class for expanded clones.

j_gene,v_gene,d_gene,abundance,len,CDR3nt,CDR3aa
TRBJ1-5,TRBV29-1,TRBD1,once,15,TGCAGCGCACCAGGGGGCGCTGCATCCAATCAGCCCCAGCATTTT,CSAPGGAASNQPQHF
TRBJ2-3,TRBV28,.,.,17,TGTGCCAGCAGTTTCCCAGGAACCGAGGCCCTCACAGATACGCAGTATTTT,CASSFPGTEALTDTQYF
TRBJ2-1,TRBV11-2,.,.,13,TGTGCCAGCAGCCAGGTGGGCTACAATGAGCAGTTCTTC,CASSQVGYNEQFF
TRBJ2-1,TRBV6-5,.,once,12,TGTGCCAGCAGAGGGAGGACCAATGAGCAGTTCTTC,CASRGRTNEQFF
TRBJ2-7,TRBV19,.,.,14,TGTGCCAGTACCACTACGCCCACCCTCTACGAGCAGTACTTC,CASTTTPTLYEQYF
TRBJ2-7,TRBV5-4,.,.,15,TGTGCCAGCAGCTCGCCCGGAGGGAACTCCTACGAGCAGTACTTC,CASSSPGGNSYEQYF
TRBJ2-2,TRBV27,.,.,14,TGTGCCAGCAGTAACGGACGGAGGACCGGGGAGCTGTTTTTT,CASSNGRRTGELFF
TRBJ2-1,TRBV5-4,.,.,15,TGTGCCAGCAGCCGAGACAACGCCTGGAGGAATGAGCAGTTCTTC,CASSRDNAWRNEQFF
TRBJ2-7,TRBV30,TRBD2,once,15,TGTGCCTGGAGTCGAGGGTCTAGCGGGACCTACGAGCAGTACTTC,CAWSRGSSGTYEQYF
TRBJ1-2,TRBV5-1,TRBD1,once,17,TGCGCCAGCAGCTTGGCCATTTCCCGGGACAGTAACTATGGCTACACCTTC,CASSLAISRDSNYGYTF
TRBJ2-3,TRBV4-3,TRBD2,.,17,TGCGCCAGCAGCCAAGATGAACTAGCGGGAGAGGCAGATACGCAGTATTTT,CASSQDELAGEADTQYF
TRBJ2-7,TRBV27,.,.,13,TGTGCCAGCAGTTTATCGCAGGTCTACGAGCAGTACTTC,CASSLSQVYEQYF
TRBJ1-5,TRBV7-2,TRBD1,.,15,TGTGCCAGCAGCTTAACCAGACAGGGAGCTCAGCCCCAGCATTTT,CASSLTRQGAQPQHF
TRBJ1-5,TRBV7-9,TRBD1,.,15,TGTGCCAGCAGCACGGAGGGGGCGCATCGTCAGCCCCAGCATTTT,CASSTEGAHRQPQHF
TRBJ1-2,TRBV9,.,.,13,TGTGCCAGCAGCGTAGTTAATAACTATGGCTACACCTTC,CASSVVNNYGYTF
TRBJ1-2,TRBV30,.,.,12,TGTGCCTGGAGTCGTCAGAGCTATGGCTACACCTTC,CAWSRQSYGYTF
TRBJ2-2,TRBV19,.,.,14,TGTGCCAGTAGTATCGCGTTCAGAACCGGGGAGCTGTTTTTT,CASSIAFRTGELFF
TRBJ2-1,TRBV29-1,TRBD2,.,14,TGCAGCGTGACTAGCGGGAGCTCCTACAATGAGCAGTTCTTC,CSVTSGSSYNEQFF
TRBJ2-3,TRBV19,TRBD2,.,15,TGTGCCAGTAGTATCGGACTAGCGGGAGGTGATACGCAGTATTTT,CASSIGLAGGDTQYF
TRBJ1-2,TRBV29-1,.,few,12,TGCAGCGGCGGGGGAGGGAGCTATGGCTACACCTTC,CSGGGGSYGYTF
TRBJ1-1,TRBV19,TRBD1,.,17,TGTGCCAGTAGTATCGGCGGACAGGGACGGATGAACACTGAAGCTTTCTTT,CASSIGGQGRMNTEAFF
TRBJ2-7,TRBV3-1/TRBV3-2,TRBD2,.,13,TGTGCCAGCAGCCCCGGACTAGCCGACGAGCAGTACTTC,CASSPGLADEQYF
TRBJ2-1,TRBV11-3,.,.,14,TGTGCCAGCAGCTTAGGCCAGACCTACAATGAGCAGTTCTTC,CASSLGQTYNEQFF
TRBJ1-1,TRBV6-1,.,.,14,TGTGCCAGCAGTGAAGCCTGGAGGGACACTGAAGCTTTCTTT,CASSEAWRDTEAFF
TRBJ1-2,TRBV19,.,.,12,TGTGCCAGTAGCCCCGACGACTCCTCCTACACCTTC,CASSPDDSSYTF
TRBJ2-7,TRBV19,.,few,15,TGTGCCAGTAGGCCTGGACACGGGGTAAACTACGAGCAGTACTTC,CASRPGHGVNYEQYF
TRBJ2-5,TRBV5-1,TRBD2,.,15,TGCGCCAGCAGCACCCCCCGGGGGGAGGAAGAGACCCAGTACTTC,CASSTPRGEEETQYF
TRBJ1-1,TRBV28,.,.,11,TGTGCCAGCATGGTGGCCACTGAAGCTTTCTTT,CASMVATEAFF
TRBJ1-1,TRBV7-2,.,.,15,TGTGCCACCTCCAGGAGGGGCAGGCGGGGTACTGAAGCTTTCTTT,CATSRRGRRGTEAFF
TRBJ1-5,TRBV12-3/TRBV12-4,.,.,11,TGTGCCAGCAGTTCGGATCAGCCCCAGCATTTT,CASSSDQPQHF
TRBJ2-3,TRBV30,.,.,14,TGTGCCTGGAGTACCGGAACTAGCACAGATACGCAGTATTTT,CAWSTGTSTDTQYF
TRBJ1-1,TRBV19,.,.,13,TGTGCCTCGGTATGGGGGGGGAACACTGAAGCTTTCTTT,CASVWGGNTEAFF
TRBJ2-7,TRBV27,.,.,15,TGTGCCAGCAGTCCGGGACGGGGAAGCTCCTACGAGCAGTACTTC,CASSPGRGSSYEQYF
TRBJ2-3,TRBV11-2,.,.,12,TGTGCCAGCGCCGAGGGCACAGATACGCAGTATTTT,CASAEGTDTQYF
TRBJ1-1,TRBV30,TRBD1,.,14,TGTGCCTGGCCCGGGAGGGGGCCGAACACTGAAGCTTTCTTT,CAWPGRGPNTEAFF
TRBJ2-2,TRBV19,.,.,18,TGTGCCAGTAGTATAAGGGGGGAGGGACTGACAAACACCGGGGAGCTGTTTTTT,CASSIRGEGLTNTGELFF
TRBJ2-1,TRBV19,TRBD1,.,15,TGTGCCAGTAGTTTTACCGGGACAGGTAACAATGAGCAGTTCTTC,CASSFTGTGNNEQFF
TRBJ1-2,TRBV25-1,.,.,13,TGTGCCAGCAGGGCAGGAGGCATACGTGGCTACACCTTC,CASRAGGIRGYTF
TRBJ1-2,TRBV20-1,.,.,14,TGCAGTGCTAGTAGCCGGGCGACTACCTATGGCTACACCTTC,CSASSRATTYGYTF
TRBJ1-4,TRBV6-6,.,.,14,TGTGCCAGCAGTTGGACAGCTGATAATGAAAAACTGTTTTTT,CASSWTADNEKLFF
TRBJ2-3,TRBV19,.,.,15,TGTGCCAGTAGTATAGTAAAGGGGTCGGCAGATACGCAGTATTTT,CASSIVKGSADTQYF
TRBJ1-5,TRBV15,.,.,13,TGTGCCACCAGCCCCAGGGGCAATCAGCCCCAGCATTTT,CATSPRGNQPQHF
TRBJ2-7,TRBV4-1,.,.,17,TGCGCCAGCAGCCAACCACGCACGACAGGAAGCTCCTACGAGCAGTACTTC,CASSQPRTTGSSYEQYF
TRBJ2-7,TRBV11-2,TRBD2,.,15,TGTGCCAGCAGCCGGACTAGCGGGAACAACTACGAGCAGTACTTC,CASSRTSGNNYEQYF
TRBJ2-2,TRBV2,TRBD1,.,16,TGTGCCAGCAGTTACCGGGACAGGGGAGGGACCGGGGAGCTGTTTTTT,CASSYRDRGGTGELFF
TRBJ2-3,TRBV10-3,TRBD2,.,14,TGTGCCATCAGTGGGCTAGCGGCCACAGATACGCAGTATTTT,CAISGLAATDTQYF
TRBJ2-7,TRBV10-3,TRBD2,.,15,TGTGCCATCAGTAGGACTAGCGGGATCACTTACGAGCAGTACTTC,CAISRTSGITYEQYF
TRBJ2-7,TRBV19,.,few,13,TGTGCCAGTAGTAGGGATCTTCTACTAGAGCAGTACTTC,CASSRDLLLEQYF
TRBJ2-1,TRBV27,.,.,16,TGTGCCAGCAGTTTTATTGTCGGCCAGGGGCGAGGTGAGCAGTTCTTC,CASSFIVGQGRGEQFF
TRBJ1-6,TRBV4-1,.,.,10,TGCGCCAGCAGCAATTCACCCCTCCACTTT,CASSNSPLHF
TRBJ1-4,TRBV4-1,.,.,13,TGCGCCAGCAGCCAGGGGGCAGTTGAAAAACTGTTTTTT,CASSQGAVEKLFF
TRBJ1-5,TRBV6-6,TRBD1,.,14,TGTGCCAGCAGTTTCGGACAGGGTAATCAGCCCCAGCATTTT,CASSFGQGNQPQHF
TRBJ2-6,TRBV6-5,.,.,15,TGTGCCAGCAGCCTCAGGGGATCTGGGGCCAACGTCCTGACTTTC,CASSLRGSGANVLTF
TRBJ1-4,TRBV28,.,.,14,TGTGCCAGCACCATATTAAGGGGAGGAGAAAAACTGTTTTTT,CASTILRGGEKLFF
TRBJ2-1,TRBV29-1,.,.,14,TGCAGCGGGAGGAGGACAGATACCCGCAATGAGCAGTTCTTC,CSGRRTDTRNEQFF
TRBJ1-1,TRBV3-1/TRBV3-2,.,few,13,TGTGCCAGCAGCCAAGCTCGGGCCACTGAAGCTTTCTTT,CASSQARATEAFF
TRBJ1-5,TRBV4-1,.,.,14,TGCGCCAGCAGCCAAGATGGCGTGAGTCAGCCCCAGCATTTT,CASSQDGVSQPQHF
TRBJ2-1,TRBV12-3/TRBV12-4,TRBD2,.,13,TGTGCCAGCAGTCCCGGGACTAGGATCGGGCAGTTCTTC,CASSPGTRIGQFF
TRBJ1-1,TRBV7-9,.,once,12,TGTGCCAGCAGGTTCATGAACACTGAAGCTTTCTTT,CASRFMNTEAFF